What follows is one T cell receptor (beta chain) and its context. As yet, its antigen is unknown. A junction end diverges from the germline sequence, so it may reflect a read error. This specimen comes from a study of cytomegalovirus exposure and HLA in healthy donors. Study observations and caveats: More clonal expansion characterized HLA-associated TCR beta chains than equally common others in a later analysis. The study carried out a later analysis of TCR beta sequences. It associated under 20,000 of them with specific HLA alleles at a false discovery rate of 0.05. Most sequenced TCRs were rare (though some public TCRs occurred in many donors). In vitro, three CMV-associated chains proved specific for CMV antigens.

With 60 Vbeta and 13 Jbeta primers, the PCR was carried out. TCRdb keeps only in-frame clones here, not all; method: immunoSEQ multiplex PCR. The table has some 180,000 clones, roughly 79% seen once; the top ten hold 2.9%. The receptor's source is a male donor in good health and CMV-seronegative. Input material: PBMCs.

CDR3 in amino acids: CASSYSKRVATEAFF. The CDR3, as DNA: TGTGCCAGCAGTTACTCGAAGAGGGTGGCCACTGAAGCTTTCTTT. J is TRBJ1-1 and V is TRBV10-3, with no clear D. The CDR3 extends over 15 amino acids. Germline V lookup: CDR1 ENHRY, CDR2 SYGVKD.